Below, 18 T cell receptor beta chains from the same sample are listed, as sequenced in a study of blood T cell repertoires in COVID-19. Sequencing was performed with immunoSEQ multiplex PCR; in TCRdb, only in-frame clones are kept and a portion is missing. The sample records around 99,000 clones, roughly 88% being singletons. Sequenced input: peripheral blood. Source of these receptors: a man aged 45-65 years with active or convalescent COVID-19.

The V gene is TRBV13, the J gene TRBJ1-2, with unresolved D. The CDR3 has 14 residues. The ends were cut back, 7 bases at V and 2 bases at J, with 14 bases in the middle. Germline-derived CDR1 and CDR2 are PRHDT and FYEKMQ (reference sequence). CDR3 protein: CASTPGRSNYGYTF. CDR3 DNA sequence: TGTGCCAGCACCCCGGGGAGGTCCAACTATGGCTACACCTTC.

This chain uses TRBV14 with TRBJ2-1; TRBD2 matches 11 bases. Looked up from germline, CDR1 is SGHDN and CDR2 is FVKESK. Trimming took 4 bases from V and 4 from J; bases not matched to a gene: 3. The CDR3 extends over 15 amino acids. CDR3 coding DNA: TGTGCCAGCAGCCCTACTAGCGGGAGATACAATGAGCAGTTCTTC. Its protein product is CASSPTSGRYNEQFF.

V gene TRBV6-4 combines with J gene TRBJ2-2; the match to TRBD2 covers 11 bases. The CDR3 is 19 amino acids. CDR1 MRHNA and CDR2 SNTAGT come from the germline V gene. With V trimmed by 5 bases and J by 4 bases, 15 bases remained unmatched. Here the CDR3 DNA reads TGTGCCAGCAGTCCCTCAGGGCTAGCGGGAGGAGGACGCACCGGGGAGCTGTTTTTT. This gives the protein CASSPSGLAGGGRTGELFF.

J is TRBJ2-7 and V is TRBV9; 13 positions agree with TRBD2. V lost 4 bases to trimming and J lost 2 bases; unmatched junction nucleotides: 18. This CDR3 has 20 residues. The germline gives CDR1 SGDLS, CDR2 YYNGEE. CDR3 coding DNA: TGTGCCAGCAGCCCCTCCCCCCCGGGACTAGCGGGACCACACCCCTACGAGCAGTACTTC. It translates to CASSPSPPGLAGPHPYEQYF.

The rearrangement uses TRBV7-2 and TRBJ2-2; D not resolved. Looked up from germline, CDR1 is SGHTA and CDR2 is FQGNSA. The CDR3 is 15 residues long. Between the trimmed V and J ends, which lost 0 bases and 5 bases, there was a span of 10 bases. The CDR3 is CASSLAASSTGELFF. CDR3 in DNA: TGTGCCAGCAGCTTAGCAGCTTCATCGACCGGGGAGCTGTTTTTT.

The chain has TRBV6-5 and TRBJ1-4; D unresolved. The CDR3 is 14 amino acids. The ends were cut back, 0 bases at V and 6 bases at J, with 8 bases in the middle. Germline CDR1 reads MNHEY; CDR2 reads SVGAGI. For the CDR3, the DNA is TGTGCCAGCAGTTACTCGAGGCCTCATGAAAAACTGTTTTTT. It is translated as CASSYSRPHEKLFF.

This clone has more than one count but fewer than ten. The chain is built from TRBV15 and TRBJ1-3; weak D call: TRBD1 (6 bases). The CDR3 loop spans 16 amino acids. In germline, CDR1 is LNHNV, CDR2 YYDKDF (reference sequence). V lost 0 bases and J 1 base, leaving 10 bases between the germline ends. The CDR3 spells CATSRDPTGSGNTIYF. In DNA, the CDR3 is TGTGCCACCAGCAGAGACCCCACAGGGTCTGGAAACACCATATATTTT. Based on the CDR3 plus reference TRBV15 and TRBJ1-3, the full variable domain is DAMVIQNPRYQVTQFGKPVTLSCSQTLNHNVMYWYQQKSSQAPKLLFHYYDKDFNNEADTPDNFQSRRPNTSFCFLDIRSPGLGDTAMYLCATSRDPTGSGNTIYFGEGSWLTVV.

This sequence joins TRBV28 and TRBJ1-5, with 8 positions matching TRBD1. The CDR3 spans 15 residues. The V segment lost 7 bases and the J segment 3 bases; nucleotides outside the gene matches: 8. Germline V gene sequence: CDR1 MDHEN, CDR2 SYDVKM. The CDR3 DNA sequence: TGTGCCAGCACCAGAATGACAGGGGCCAATCAGCCCCAGCATTTT. Translating it yields CASTRMTGANQPQHF.

The chain uses TRBV7-9 and TRBJ1-2; tentatively, D is TRBD1 (5 bases). This CDR3 contains 13 residues. Germline V gene data show CDR1 as SEHNR and CDR2 as FQNEAQ (reference sequence). V gave up 6 bases and J gave up 6 bases, with 14 bases separating them. CDR3 amino acids: CASSLQGPNGYTF. In DNA, the CDR3 is TGTGCCAGCAGTTTGCAGGGCCCGAATGGCTACACCTTC.

The V and J genes are TRBV9 and TRBJ2-1; 9 nucleotides line up with TRBD2. With 3 bases clipped from V and 6 bases from J, the junction kept 4 bases outside the gene matches. Germline loops: CDR1 SGDLS, CDR2 YYNGEE. The CDR3 has 14 residues. CDR3 sequence: CASSARTSANEQFF. The CDR3 coding sequence is TGTGCCAGCAGCGCCAGGACTAGCGCCAATGAGCAGTTCTTC. The full variable domain, in which reference TRBV9 and TRBJ2-1 provide the parts outside the CDR3, is DSGVTQTPKHLITATGQRVTLRCSPRSGDLSVYWYQQSLDQGLQFLIQYYNGEERAKGNILERFSAQQFPDLHSELNLSSLELGDSALYFCASSARTSANEQFFGPGTRLTVL.

V usage is TRBV2 and J usage is TRBJ1-1; 12 nucleotides match TRBD1. The CDR3 covers 16 residues. V shed 10 bases, J shed 0 bases, and the junction held 9 bases outside the gene matches. Germline V gene data show CDR1 as SNHLY and CDR2 as FYNNEI. The CDR3: CANIRDRGLMNTEAFF. The CDR3 DNA is TGTGCCAACATCCGGGACAGGGGGCTCATGAACACTGAAGCTTTCTTT.

The chain uses TRBV7-9 and TRBJ2-3; 7 bases fit TRBD2. The V segment lost 4 bases and the J segment 1 base; nucleotides outside the gene matches: 5. CDR3 length: 15 amino acids. Germline V gene lookup returns CDR1 SEHNR and CDR2 FQNEAQ (reference sequence). The CDR3 reads CASSSPAGGTDTQYF. The CDR3 coding sequence is TGTGCCAGCAGCTCCCCGGCGGGGGGCACAGATACGCAGTATTTT.

The chain couples TRBV2 to TRBJ1-1, with TRBD1 identical over 7 bases. In germline, CDR1 is SNHLY, CDR2 FYNNEI. This CDR3 is built from 15 residues. The trim removed 5 bases at V and 0 bases at J, leaving 6 bases unmatched. The CDR3 sequence: CASSPWTGVNTEAFF. The CDR3 DNA reads as TGTGCCAGCAGTCCCTGGACAGGAGTGAACACTGAAGCTTTCTTT.

V usage is TRBV15 and J usage is TRBJ2-7, with 12 bases lining up with TRBD2. The CDR3 runs 15 residues. The junction had 8 bases not matched to a gene; V was cut back by 5 bases and J by 6 bases. Germline CDR1 is LNHNV and CDR2 is YYDKDF (reference sequence). CDR3 sequence reads: CATSARTSGNPEQYF. CDR3 in DNA: TGTGCCACCAGCGCCCGGACTAGCGGGAACCCCGAGCAGTACTTC.

The chain joins TRBV10-1 to TRBJ2-1, with 8 bases lining up with TRBD2. The CDR3 spans 16 residues. Trimming at V came to 9 bases and at J to 8 bases, leaving 18 bases not matched to a gene. Germline assignment: CDR1 WNHNN and CDR2 SYGVQD (reference sequence). CDR3 nucleotides: TGCGCCAGAAGAGGGGGTGGAGCGGGAGATATGCATGAGCAGTTCTTC. It specifies CARRGGGAGDMHEQFF.

V gene TRBV6-4 combines with J gene TRBJ2-3; TRBD2 matches 9 bases. The J segment lost 1 base and the V segment lost 6 bases, leaving 5 bases of the junction unmatched. CDR3 length: 15 residues. CDR1 and CDR2 from the germline V gene are MRHNA and SNTAGT. The CDR3 nucleotides are TGTGCCAGCAGCGCTAGCGGGGATGGCACAGATACGCAGTATTTT. This encodes CASSASGDGTDTQYF.

The chain uses TRBV28 and TRBJ2-5; TRBD2 might be the D (6 bases). From germline, CDR1 is MDHEN and CDR2 SYDVKM. The CDR3 length is 15 residues. V was shortened by 9 bases and J by 5 bases, with 22 bases between the two germline ends. This chain's CDR3 is CASTFRRGGVETQYF. In nucleotides, the CDR3 is TGTGCCAGTACATTCCGGCGGGGAGGCGTCGAGACCCAGTACTTC.

The chain is built from TRBV6-5 and TRBJ1-1; 9 bases agree with TRBD1. Germline trimming cut 6 bases from V and 4 bases from J; bases unmatched to any gene: 9. The CDR3 contains 15 residues. CDR1 MNHEY and CDR2 SVGAGI come from the germline V gene. The CDR3 protein is CASSLRDRVSTEAFF. DNA of the CDR3: TGTGCCAGCAGCCTACGGGACAGGGTGTCCACTGAAGCTTTCTTT.